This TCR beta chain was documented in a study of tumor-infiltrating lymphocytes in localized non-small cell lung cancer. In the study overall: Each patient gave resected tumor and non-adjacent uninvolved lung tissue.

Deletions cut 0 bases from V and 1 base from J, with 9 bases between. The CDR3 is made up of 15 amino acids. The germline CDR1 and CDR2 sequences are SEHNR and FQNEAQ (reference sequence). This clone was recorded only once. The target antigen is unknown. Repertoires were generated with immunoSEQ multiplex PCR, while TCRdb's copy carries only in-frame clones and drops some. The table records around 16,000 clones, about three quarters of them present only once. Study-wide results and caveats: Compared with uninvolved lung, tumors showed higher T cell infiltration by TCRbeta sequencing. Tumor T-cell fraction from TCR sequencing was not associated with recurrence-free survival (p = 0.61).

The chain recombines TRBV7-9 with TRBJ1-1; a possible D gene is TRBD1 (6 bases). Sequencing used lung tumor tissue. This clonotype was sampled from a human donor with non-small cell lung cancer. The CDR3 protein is CASSLATGTNTEAFF. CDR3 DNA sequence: TGTGCCAGCAGCTTAGCGACAGGTACGAACACTGAAGCTTTCTTT. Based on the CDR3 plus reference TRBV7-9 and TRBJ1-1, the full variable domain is DTGVSQNPRHKITKRGQNVTFRCDPISEHNRLYWYRQTLGQGPEFLTYFQNEAQLEKSRLLSDRFSAERPKGSFSTLEIQRTEQGDSAMYLCASSLATGTNTEAFFGQGTRLTVV.